A single sample gave rise to the 15 T cell receptor beta chains below, sequenced in a study of blood T cell repertoires in COVID-19 (dated by TCRdb to 2020 to 2022). Library construction relied on the immunoSEQ multiplex PCR assay. TCRdb took this table from immuneACCESS and kept in-frame rearrangements with V and J called. Such tables lack part of the clones; where checked against another copy, unresolved V genes explain under half of the gap, and the rest is unexplained. The sample data list about 350,000 clones, and roughly 86% of these were observed just once. Less than 6% of the sample belongs to the ten largest clones. Sequenced sample: PBMCs or T cells enriched from blood (not recorded which). All receptors come from a woman aged 30 to 39 who had recovered from COVID-19.

This clone was picked up one time. The chain employs TRBV3-1 (or the pseudogene TRBV3-2) and TRBJ2-7; 7 positions agree with TRBD1. This CDR3 has 13 residues. The germline gives CDR1 LGHDT, CDR2 YNNKEL (reference sequence). J was trimmed by 6 bases and V by 6 bases; bases with no gene match: 8. CDR3 loop: CASRLTDRSEQYF. The CDR3 bases are TGTGCCAGCAGACTGACGGACAGGAGCGAGCAGTACTTC.

The chain has TRBV5-6 and TRBJ2-1; no firm D call. Trimming stripped 4 bases from V and 0 bases from J, with 11 bases between. The CDR3 runs to 15 residues. CDR1 is SGHDT, CDR2 YYEEEE, per germline. The CDR3 spells CASSRLASSYNEQFF. As DNA, the CDR3 is TGTGCCAGCAGCCGACTCGCGAGCTCCTACAATGAGCAGTTCTTC.

The chain is built from TRBV5-4 and TRBJ2-3; 13 nucleotides align to TRBD2. Germline V gives CDR1 SGHNT, CDR2 YYREEE (reference sequence). The V segment lost 4 bases and the J segment 2 bases; nucleotides outside the gene matches: 7. The CDR3 totals 17 residues. CDR3 DNA: TGTGCCAGCAGCGCGGGACTAGCGGGGTTGGCCACAGATACGCAGTATTTT. Amino acids: CASSAGLAGLATDTQYF.

This chain joins TRBV6-5 and TRBJ1-2, with D possibly TRBD1 on 6 matching bases. V was trimmed by 7 bases and J by 6 bases, leaving 15 bases between them. Germline CDR1 reads MNHEY; CDR2 reads SVGAGI. The CDR3 is 13 amino acids. The CDR3 here is CASTPGGANGYTF. Written as DNA, the CDR3 is TGTGCCAGCACCCCGGGGGGGGCGAATGGCTACACCTTC.

The CDR3 region is CSVEQGQGRDYTF. The CDR3 DNA follows: TGCAGCGTTGAACAGGGACAGGGTCGGGACTACACCTTC. The chain recombines TRBV29-1 with TRBJ1-2; 9 nucleotides line up with TRBD1. The trim removed 2 bases at V and 10 bases at J, leaving 8 bases unmatched. Germline loops: CDR1 SQVTM, CDR2 ANQGSEA. CDR3 size: 13 residues. Combining the CDR3 with reference TRBV29-1 and TRBJ1-2 gives the whole variable domain SAVISQKPSRDICQRGTSLTIQCQVDSQVTMMFWYRQQPGQSLTLIATANQGSEATYESGFVIDKFPISRPNLTFSTLTVSNMSPEDSSIYLCSVEQGQGRDYTFGSGTRLTVV.

V is TRBV2 and J is TRBJ1-6; D perhaps matches TRBD1 (6 bases). Germline V lookup: CDR1 SNHLY, CDR2 FYNNEI. This CDR3 region has 14 residues. V gave up 9 bases and J gave up 7 bases, with 16 bases separating them. CDR3 DNA sequence: TGTGCCAGTGAACAGGGTCGGAGGAATTCACCCCTCCACTTT. This codes for CASEQGRRNSPLHF.

The V gene is TRBV19, the J gene TRBJ2-2; tentative D call: TRBD2 (5 bases). Germline assignment: CDR1 LNHDA and CDR2 SQIVND (reference sequence). V was trimmed by 3 bases and J by 7 bases, leaving 15 bases between them. The CDR3 has 15 residues. CDR3 bases: TGTGCCAGTAGTATCGGCTATCGGAGGATCGGGGAGCTGTTTTTT. It translates to CASSIGYRRIGELFF.

The chain combines TRBV2 with TRBJ2-1; D uncertain. Germline V gene lookup returns CDR1 SNHLY and CDR2 FYNNEI. Trimming shortened V by 7 bases and J by 9 bases, and 7 bases separated the two germline ends. The CDR3 runs to 10 residues. CDR3 protein: CASTQLEQFF. The DNA for the CDR3 is TGTGCCAGCACCCAACTTGAGCAGTTCTTC. The variable domain in full, with the rest retrieved from reference TRBV2 and TRBJ2-1, is EPEVTQTPSHQVTQMGQEVILRCVPISNHLYFYWYRQILGQKVEFLVSFYNNEISEKSEIFDDQFSVERPDGSNFTLKIRSTKLEDSAMYFCASTQLEQFFGPGTRLTVL.

The chain links TRBV5-4 to TRBJ2-7; 14 nucleotides align to TRBD2. Germline-derived CDR1 and CDR2 are SGHNT and YYREEE (reference sequence). The CDR3 is made up of 15 amino acids. V lost 4 bases, J lost 4 bases, and 4 bases stayed unmatched. The CDR3 reads CASSAGLAGVYEQYF. The CDR3 nucleotides are TGTGCCAGCAGCGCGGGACTAGCGGGGGTTTACGAGCAGTACTTC.

This chain joins TRBV5-1 and TRBJ2-2, with a tentative D call TRBD2 (6 bases). CDR3 length equals 14 residues. CDR1 is SGHRS and CDR2 is YFSETQ in the germline V gene. The V gene lost 4 bases and the J gene lost 7 bases, with 14 bases spanning the gap. The CDR3 nucleotides read TGCGCCAGCAGCGGAGCTAGCGAGGTCGGGGAGCTGTTTTTT. Translated: CASSGASEVGELFF.

This chain links TRBV5-1 with TRBJ1-2; 10 positions agree with TRBD1. The germline CDR1 and CDR2 sequences are SGHRS and YFSETQ. V lost 7 bases and J lost 8; bases outside the gene matches: 11. The CDR3 totals 14 residues. The CDR3 is CASARGDRGWGYTF. The CDR3 coding sequence is TGCGCCAGCGCCCGAGGGGACAGGGGATGGGGCTACACCTTC.

The V call is TRBV7-8, the J call TRBJ1-2; 8 nucleotides match TRBD1. From germline, CDR1 is SGHVS and CDR2 FQNEAQ. The CDR3 contains 17 residues. Trimming took 1 base from V and 5 from J; bases not matched to a gene: 12. DNA for the CDR3: TGTGCCAGCAGCTTAGAAAGTGGCAGGGGGCAGGGGTATGGCTACACCTTC. This translates into CASSLESGRGQGYGYTF.

CDR3 nucleotides: TGTGCCAGCAGTGTTTCAGGGTCTGAAGCTTTCTTT. Protein sequence: CASSVSGSEAFF. The chain recombines TRBV28 with TRBJ1-1, with D possibly TRBD1 on 5 matching bases. V lost 5 bases and J lost 6, with 10 bases in between. This CDR3 contains 12 residues. The V gene's germline CDR1 is MDHEN and CDR2 SYDVKM. Combining the CDR3 with reference TRBV28 and TRBJ1-1 gives the whole variable domain DVKVTQSSRYLVKRTGEKVFLECVQDMDHENMFWYRQDPGLGLRLIYFSYDVKMKEKGDIPEGYSVSREKKERFSLILESASTNQTSMYLCASSVSGSEAFFGQGTRLTVV.

J is TRBJ2-1 and V is TRBV9; TRBD2 agrees at 8 bases. CDR1 and CDR2 (germline): SGDLS, YYNGEE. The V segment lost 4 bases and the J segment 10 bases; nucleotides outside the gene matches: 13. CDR3 length equals 15 residues. The CDR3 here is CASSPRVSGVAEQFF. As DNA, the CDR3 is TGTGCCAGCAGCCCCCGGGTTAGCGGGGTCGCGGAGCAGTTCTTC.

The chain's CDR3 is CASSPSRTGGNEQFF. The CDR3 nucleotides are TGCGCCAGCAGCCCGTCACGGACAGGGGGGAATGAGCAGTTCTTC. This chain joins TRBV4-3 and TRBJ2-1; 10 bases fit TRBD1. CDR3 length: 15 residues. V dropped 4 bases and J dropped 7; count of bases not matched to a gene: 7. Germline values: CDR1 LGHNA, CDR2 YSLEER.